This is a list of T cell receptor beta chains from one sample in a study of control samples from healthy donors and cancer patients. The table came from immunoSEQ multiplex PCR; TCRdb's copy has only in-frame clones and leaves some out. The data show around 82,000 clones, 70% to 90% seen once. The sequencing input was blood. The receptors shown here come from a man in his fifties in good health. CDR3s include the opening cysteine and the closing phenylalanine or tryptophan. Each record gives: V gene, D gene, J gene, CDR3 protein, CDR3 DNA. D genes are given only for firm matches.

v_gene: TRBV15; d_gene: .; j_gene: TRBJ1-3; CDR3aa: CATSRPLHSGNTIYF; CDR3nt: TGTGCCACCAGCAGGCCATTACACTCTGGAAACACCATATATTTT
v_gene: TRBV19; d_gene: TRBD2; j_gene: TRBJ2-1; CDR3aa: CASSIVSRGGLAGNNEQFF; CDR3nt: TGTGCCAGTAGTATAGTCTCTAGGGGAGGACTAGCGGGAAATAATGAGCAGTTCTTC
v_gene: TRBV25-1; d_gene: TRBD1; j_gene: TRBJ1-1; CDR3aa: CASNGGRGLNTEAFF; CDR3nt: TGTGCCAGCAACGGGGGGAGGGGGCTGAACACTGAAGCTTTCTTT
v_gene: TRBV7-2; d_gene: .; j_gene: TRBJ2-3; CDR3aa: CASSLETRDTQYF; CDR3nt: TGTGCCAGCAGCCTAGAAACTAGAGATACGCAGTATTTT
v_gene: TRBV6-6; d_gene: TRBD2; j_gene: TRBJ2-1; CDR3aa: CASSSARGSGREQFF; CDR3nt: TGTGCCAGCAGTAGCGCAAGAGGTAGCGGGAGAGAGCAGTTCTTC
v_gene: TRBV27; d_gene: TRBD1; j_gene: TRBJ1-2; CDR3aa: CASSRPGTEIYGYTF; CDR3nt: TGTGCCAGCAGTCGACCCGGGACAGAAATTTATGGCTACACCTTC
v_gene: TRBV3-1/TRBV3-2; d_gene: .; j_gene: TRBJ1-6; CDR3aa: CASSQAGPPLHF; CDR3nt: TGTGCCAGCAGCCAAGCTGGCCCCCCCCTCCACTTT
v_gene: TRBV9; d_gene: TRBD2; j_gene: TRBJ2-3; CDR3aa: CASSVGLVGGGDTQYF; CDR3nt: TGTGCCAGCAGCGTGGGACTAGTAGGTGGAGGAGATACGCAGTATTTT
v_gene: TRBV25-1; d_gene: TRBD2; j_gene: TRBJ2-5; CDR3aa: CASNGLAGGRETQYF; CDR3nt: TGTGCCAGCAACGGACTAGCGGGAGGGCGGGAGACCCAGTACTTC
v_gene: TRBV6-2/TRBV6-3; d_gene: .; j_gene: TRBJ2-3; CDR3aa: CASSHPSTANTDTQYF; CDR3nt: TGTGCCAGCAGTCACCCCTCGACGGCTAACACAGATACGCAGTATTTT
v_gene: TRBV11-2; d_gene: .; j_gene: TRBJ2-7; CDR3aa: CASSSAVYEQYF; CDR3nt: TGTGCCAGCAGCTCCGCGGTCTACGAGCAGTACTTC
v_gene: TRBV4-3; d_gene: .; j_gene: TRBJ1-3; CDR3aa: CASSQSLISSSGNTIYF; CDR3nt: TGCGCCAGCAGCCAATCTTTGATCTCGAGCTCTGGAAACACCATATATTTT
v_gene: TRBV28; d_gene: .; j_gene: TRBJ1-2; CDR3aa: CATLSARWDGYTF; CDR3nt: TGTGCCACCCTTAGCGCTAGATGGGATGGCTACACCTTC